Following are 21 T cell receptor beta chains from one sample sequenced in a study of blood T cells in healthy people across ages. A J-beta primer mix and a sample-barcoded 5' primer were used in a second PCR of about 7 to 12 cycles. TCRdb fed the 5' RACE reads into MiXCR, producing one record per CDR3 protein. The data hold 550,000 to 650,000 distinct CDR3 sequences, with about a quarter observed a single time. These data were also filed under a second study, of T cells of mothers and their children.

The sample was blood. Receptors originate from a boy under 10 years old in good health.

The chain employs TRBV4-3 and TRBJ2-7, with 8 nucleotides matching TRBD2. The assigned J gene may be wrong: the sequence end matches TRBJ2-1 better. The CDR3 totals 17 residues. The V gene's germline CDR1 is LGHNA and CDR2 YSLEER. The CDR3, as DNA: TGCGCCAGCAGCCACCTATTGTCTCGGGGGGGCTACAATGAGCAGTTCTTC. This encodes CASSHLLSRGGYNEQFF.

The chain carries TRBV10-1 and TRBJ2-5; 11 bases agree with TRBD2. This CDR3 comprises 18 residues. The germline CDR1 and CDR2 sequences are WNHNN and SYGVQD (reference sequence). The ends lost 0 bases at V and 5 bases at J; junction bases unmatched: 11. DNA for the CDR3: TGCGCCAGCAGTGAGTCAGGCCTAGCGGGGGGACCGCGGGAGACCCAGTACTTC. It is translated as CASSESGLAGGPRETQYF.

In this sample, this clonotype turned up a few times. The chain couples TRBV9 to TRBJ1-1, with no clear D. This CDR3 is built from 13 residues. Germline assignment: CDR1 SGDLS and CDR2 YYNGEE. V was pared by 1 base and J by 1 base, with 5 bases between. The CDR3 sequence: CASSVQRNTEAFF. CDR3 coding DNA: TGTGCCAGCAGCGTACAAAGGAACACTGAAGCTTTCTTT.

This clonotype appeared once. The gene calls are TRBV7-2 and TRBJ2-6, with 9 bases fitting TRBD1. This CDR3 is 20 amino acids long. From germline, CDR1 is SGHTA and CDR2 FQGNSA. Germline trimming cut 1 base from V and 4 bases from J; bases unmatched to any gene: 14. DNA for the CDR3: TGTGCCAGCAGCTTAGACTCCGTGGGGACAGGGCTCCCCGGGGCCAACGTCCTGACTTTC. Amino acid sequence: CASSLDSVGTGLPGANVLTF.

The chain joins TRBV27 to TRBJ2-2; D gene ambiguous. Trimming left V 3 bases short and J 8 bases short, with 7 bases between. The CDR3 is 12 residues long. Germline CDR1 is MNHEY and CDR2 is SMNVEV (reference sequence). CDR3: CASSFSGGELFF. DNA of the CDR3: TGTGCCAGCAGTTTCTCAGGAGGGGAGCTGTTTTTT.

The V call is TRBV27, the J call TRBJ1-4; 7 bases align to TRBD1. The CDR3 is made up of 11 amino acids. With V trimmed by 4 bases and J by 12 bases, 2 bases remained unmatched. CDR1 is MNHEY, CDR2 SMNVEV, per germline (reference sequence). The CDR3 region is CASSSGTELFF. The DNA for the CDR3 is TGTGCCAGCAGTTCGGGGACAGAACTGTTTTTT.

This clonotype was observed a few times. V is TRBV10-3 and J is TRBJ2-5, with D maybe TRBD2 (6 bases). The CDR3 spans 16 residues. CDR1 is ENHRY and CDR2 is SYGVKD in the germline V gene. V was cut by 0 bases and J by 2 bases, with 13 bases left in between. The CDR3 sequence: CAISESNAGLQETQYF. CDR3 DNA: TGTGCCATCAGTGAGTCGAACGCGGGATTACAAGAGACCCAGTACTTC.

DNA of the CDR3: TGCGCCAGCGCCTCAAGGGAGACCCAGTACTTC. Its translation: CASASRETQYF. The rearrangement links TRBV5-1 to TRBJ2-5, with unresolved D. The CDR3 loop spans 11 amino acids. CDR1 SGHRS and CDR2 YFSETQ come from the germline V gene. V was clipped by 7 bases and J by 5 bases, with 9 bases between them.

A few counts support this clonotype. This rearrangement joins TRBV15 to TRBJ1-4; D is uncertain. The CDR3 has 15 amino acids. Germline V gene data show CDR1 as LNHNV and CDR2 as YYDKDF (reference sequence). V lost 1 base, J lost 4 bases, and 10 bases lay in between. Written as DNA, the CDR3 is TGTGCCACCAGCAGAGTGCCCGCGGGTAATGAAAAACTGTTTTTT. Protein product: CATSRVPAGNEKLFF. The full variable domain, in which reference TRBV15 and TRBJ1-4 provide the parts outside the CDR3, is DAMVIQNPRYQVTQFGKPVTLSCSQTLNHNVMYWYQQKSSQAPKLLFHYYDKDFNNEADTPDNFQSRRPNTSFCFLDIRSPGLGDTAMYLCATSRVPAGNEKLFFGSGTQLSVL.

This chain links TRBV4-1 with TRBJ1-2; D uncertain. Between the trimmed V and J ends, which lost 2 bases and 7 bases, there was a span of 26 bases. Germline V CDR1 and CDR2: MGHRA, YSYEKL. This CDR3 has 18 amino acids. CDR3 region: CASSQIKGPVPGIGGYTF. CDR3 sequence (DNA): TGCGCCAGCAGCCAAATAAAGGGTCCAGTGCCAGGTATTGGTGGCTACACCTTC.

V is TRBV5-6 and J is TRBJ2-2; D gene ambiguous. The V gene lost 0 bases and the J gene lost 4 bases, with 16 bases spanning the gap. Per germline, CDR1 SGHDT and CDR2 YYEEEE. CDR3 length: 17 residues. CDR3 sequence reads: CASSLVRSLTGTGELFF. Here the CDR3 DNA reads TGTGCCAGCAGCTTGGTCCGTTCACTGACTGGCACCGGGGAGCTGTTTTTT. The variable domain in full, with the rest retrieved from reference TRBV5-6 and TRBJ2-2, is DAGVTQSPTHLIKTRGQQVTLRCSPKSGHDTVSWYQQALGQGPQFIFQYYEEEERQRGNFPDRFSGHQFPNYSSELNVNALLLGDSALYLCASSLVRSLTGTGELFFGEGSRLTVL.

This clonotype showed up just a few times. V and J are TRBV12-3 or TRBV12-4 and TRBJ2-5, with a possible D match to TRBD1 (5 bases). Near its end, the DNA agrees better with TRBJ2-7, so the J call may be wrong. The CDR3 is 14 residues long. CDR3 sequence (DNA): TGTGCCAGCAGTCGGACACCTGTGACCTACGAGCAGTACTTC. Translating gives CASSRTPVTYEQYF.

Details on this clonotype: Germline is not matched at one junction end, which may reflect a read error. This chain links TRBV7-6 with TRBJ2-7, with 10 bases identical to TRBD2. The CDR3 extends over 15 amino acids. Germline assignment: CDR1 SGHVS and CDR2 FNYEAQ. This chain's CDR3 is CANSLASGGVYEQYF. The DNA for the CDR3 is TGTGCCAACAGCTTAGCAAGCGGGGGGGTTTACGAGCAGTACTTC.

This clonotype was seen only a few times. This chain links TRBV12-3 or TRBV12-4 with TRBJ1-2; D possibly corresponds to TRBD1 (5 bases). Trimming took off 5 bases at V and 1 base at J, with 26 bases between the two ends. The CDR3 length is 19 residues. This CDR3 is CASSPPGTHPPGYNYGYTF. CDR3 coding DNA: TGTGCCAGCAGTCCCCCAGGGACCCATCCTCCAGGTTATAACTATGGCTACACCTTC.

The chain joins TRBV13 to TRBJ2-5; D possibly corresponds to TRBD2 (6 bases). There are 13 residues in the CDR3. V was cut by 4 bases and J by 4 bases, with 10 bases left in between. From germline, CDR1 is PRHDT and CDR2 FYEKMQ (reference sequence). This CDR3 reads CASSSEGLETQYF. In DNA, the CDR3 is TGTGCCAGCAGCTCCGAGGGACTAGAGACCCAGTACTTC. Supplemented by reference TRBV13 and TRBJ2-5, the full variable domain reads AAGVIQSPRHLIKEKRETATLKCYPIPRHDTVYWYQQGPGQDPQFLISFYEKMQSDKGSIPDRFSAQQFSDYHSELNMSSLELGDSALYFCASSSEGLETQYFGPGTRLLVL.

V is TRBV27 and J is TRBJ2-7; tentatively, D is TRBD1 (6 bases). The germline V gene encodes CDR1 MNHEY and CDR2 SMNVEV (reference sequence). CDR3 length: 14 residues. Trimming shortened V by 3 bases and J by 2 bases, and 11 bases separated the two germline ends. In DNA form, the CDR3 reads TGTGCCAGCAGTTTGGGCAGGGGCCCCTACGAGCAGTACTTC. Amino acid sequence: CASSLGRGPYEQYF.

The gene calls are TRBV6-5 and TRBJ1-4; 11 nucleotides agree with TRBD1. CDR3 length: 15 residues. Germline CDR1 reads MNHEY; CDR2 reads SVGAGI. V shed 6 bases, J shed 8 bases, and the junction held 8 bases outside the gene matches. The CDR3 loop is CASRDRDRGWEKLFF. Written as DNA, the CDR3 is TGTGCCAGCAGGGACCGGGACAGGGGGTGGGAAAAACTGTTTTTT.

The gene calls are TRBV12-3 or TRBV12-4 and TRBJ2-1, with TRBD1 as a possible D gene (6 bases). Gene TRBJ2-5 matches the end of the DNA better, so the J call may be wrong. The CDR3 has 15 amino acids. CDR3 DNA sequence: TGTGCCAGCAGTGGACCCACAGGGCTCCTCGGGGCCCAGTACTTC. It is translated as CASSGPTGLLGAQYF.

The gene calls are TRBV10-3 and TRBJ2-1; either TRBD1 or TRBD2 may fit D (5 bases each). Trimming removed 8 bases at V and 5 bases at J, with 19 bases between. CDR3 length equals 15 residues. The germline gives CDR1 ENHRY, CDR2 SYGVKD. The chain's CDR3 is CAIGPRGLGDNEQFF. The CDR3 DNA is TGTGCCATCGGTCCACGGGGTCTGGGGGACAATGAGCAGTTCTTC.

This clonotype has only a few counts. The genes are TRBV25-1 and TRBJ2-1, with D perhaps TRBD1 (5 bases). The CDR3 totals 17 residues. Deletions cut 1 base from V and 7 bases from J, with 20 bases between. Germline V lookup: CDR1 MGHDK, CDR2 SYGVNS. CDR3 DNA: TGTGCCAGCAGTGAATCCCGGACACCGCGGTGGGTAAATGAGCAGTTCTTC. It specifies CASSESRTPRWVNEQFF.

The CDR3 sequence is CASSQDGRGRPDTQYF. CDR3 bases: TGTGCCAGCAGCCAAGATGGGAGGGGACGTCCAGATACGCAGTATTTT. The V and J genes are TRBV14 and TRBJ2-3; TRBD2 matches at 7 bases. Germline assignment: CDR1 SGHDN and CDR2 FVKESK. The CDR3 runs 16 residues. Trimming took 0 bases from V and 4 from J; bases not matched to a gene: 7.